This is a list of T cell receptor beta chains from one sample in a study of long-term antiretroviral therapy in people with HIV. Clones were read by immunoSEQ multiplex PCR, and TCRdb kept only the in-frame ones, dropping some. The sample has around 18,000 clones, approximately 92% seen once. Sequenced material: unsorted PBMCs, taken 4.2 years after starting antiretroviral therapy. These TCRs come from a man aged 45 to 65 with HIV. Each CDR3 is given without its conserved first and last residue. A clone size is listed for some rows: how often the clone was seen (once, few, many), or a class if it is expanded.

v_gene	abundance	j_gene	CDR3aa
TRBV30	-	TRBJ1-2	ACYRDGYT
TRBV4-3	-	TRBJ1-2	ASSQDRAGVGGYT
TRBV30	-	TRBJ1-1	AWLPGQGTNTEAF
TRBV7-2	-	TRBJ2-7	ASSLGEYEQY
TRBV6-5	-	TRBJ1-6	ASSPVYNSPLH
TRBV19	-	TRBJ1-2	ASSIEGPGRNYGYT
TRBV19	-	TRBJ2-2	ASSSPGHRTGELF
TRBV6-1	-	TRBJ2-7	ASSEVEQY
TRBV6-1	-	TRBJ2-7	ASSVGQSSYEQY
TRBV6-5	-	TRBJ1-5	ASTADRGGGQPQH
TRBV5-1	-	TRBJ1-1	ASSLDPGDTEAF
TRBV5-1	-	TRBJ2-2	ASASGGANTGELF
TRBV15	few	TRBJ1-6	ATSRDGGSPLH
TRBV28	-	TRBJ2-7	ASSLTPTYEQY
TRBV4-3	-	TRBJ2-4	ASSQEKSGGAIQY
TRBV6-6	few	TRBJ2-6	ASIVGTGANVLT
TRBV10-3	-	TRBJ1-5	ATGGGGAGQPQH
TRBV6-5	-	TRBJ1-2	ASSYSTGFYGYT
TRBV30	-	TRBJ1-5	AWSVRRTPSPQH
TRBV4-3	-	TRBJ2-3	ASSPPGQGATDTQY
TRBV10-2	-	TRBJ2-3	ASSELGLAGATGADTQY